This TCR beta chain was identified in a study of OX40 agonist ivuxolimab in advanced cancers. The data were produced by immunoSEQ multiplex PCR, yet TCRdb's version contains in-frame clones alone and is incomplete. This sample yields more than 20,000 clones, of which around 83% are seen a single time; 16% belongs to the top ten. Trimming shortened V by 0 bases and J by 0 bases, and 6 bases separated the two germline ends. The CDR3 is made up of 15 amino acids. Germline CDR1 SGHRS, CDR2 YFSETQ. The receptor's source is an adult with an advanced solid tumor such as melanoma, head and neck, liver or kidney cancer. The chain has TRBV5-1 and TRBJ1-4; D gene ambiguous. The source was CD4+ or CD8+ T cells sorted from blood, collected in a trial of the OX40 agonist ivuxolimab. Here the CDR3 DNA reads TGCGCCAGCAGCTTGGGGGGAGCAACTAATGAAAAACTGTTTTTT. Amino acid sequence: CASSLGGATNEKLFF.